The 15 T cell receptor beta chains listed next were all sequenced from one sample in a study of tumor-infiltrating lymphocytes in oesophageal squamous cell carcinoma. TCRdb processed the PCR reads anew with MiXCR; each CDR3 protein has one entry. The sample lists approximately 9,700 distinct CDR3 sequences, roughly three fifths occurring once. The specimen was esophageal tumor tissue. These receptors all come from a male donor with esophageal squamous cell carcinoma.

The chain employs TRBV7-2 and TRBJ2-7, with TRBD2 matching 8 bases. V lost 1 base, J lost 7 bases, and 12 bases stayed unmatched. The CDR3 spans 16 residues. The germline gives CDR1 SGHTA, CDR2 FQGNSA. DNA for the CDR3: TGTGCCAGCAGCTTAGACGGGACTAGGAGGGCTGTTGAGCAGTACTTC. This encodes CASSLDGTRRAVEQYF.

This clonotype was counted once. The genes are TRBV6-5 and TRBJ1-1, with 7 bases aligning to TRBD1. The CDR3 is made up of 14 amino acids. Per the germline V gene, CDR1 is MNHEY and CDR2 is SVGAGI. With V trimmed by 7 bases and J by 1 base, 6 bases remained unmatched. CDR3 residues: CASTPGQQNTEAFF. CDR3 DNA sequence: TGTGCCAGCACCCCGGGACAGCAGAACACTGAAGCTTTCTTT.

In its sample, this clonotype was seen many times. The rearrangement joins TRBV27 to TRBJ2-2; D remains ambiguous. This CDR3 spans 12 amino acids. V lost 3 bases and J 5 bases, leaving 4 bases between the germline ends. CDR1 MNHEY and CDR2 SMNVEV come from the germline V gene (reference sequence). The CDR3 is CASSFLTGELFF. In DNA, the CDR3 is TGTGCCAGCAGTTTTCTAACCGGGGAGCTGTTTTTT.

CDR3 protein: CASSKRSYEQYF. The CDR3, as DNA: TGTGCCAGCAGTAAAAGGTCCTACGAGCAGTACTTC. The gene calls are TRBV12-3 or TRBV12-4 and TRBJ2-1; D uncertain. TRBJ2-7 matches the DNA end more closely, so the J call is doubtful. The CDR3 totals 12 residues.

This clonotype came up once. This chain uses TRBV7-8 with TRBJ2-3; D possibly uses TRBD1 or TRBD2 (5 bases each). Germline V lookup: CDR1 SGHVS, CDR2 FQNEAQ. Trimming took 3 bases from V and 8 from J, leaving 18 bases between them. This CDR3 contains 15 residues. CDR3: CASSLGEGIGFTQYF. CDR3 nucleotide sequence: TGTGCCAGCAGCTTGGGGGAAGGGATCGGGTTTACGCAGTATTTT.

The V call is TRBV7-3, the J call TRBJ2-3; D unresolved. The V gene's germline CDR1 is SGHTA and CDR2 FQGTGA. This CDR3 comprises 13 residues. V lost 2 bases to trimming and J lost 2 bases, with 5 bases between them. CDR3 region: CASSLVTTDTQYF. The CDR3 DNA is TGTGCCAGCAGCTTAGTCACCACAGATACGCAGTATTTT.

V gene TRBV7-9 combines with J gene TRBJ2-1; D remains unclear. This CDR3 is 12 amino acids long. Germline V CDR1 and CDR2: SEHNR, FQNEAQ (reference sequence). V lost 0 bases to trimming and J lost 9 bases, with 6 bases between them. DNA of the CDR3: TGTGCCAGCAGCTTAGCGTGGGGTGAGCAGTTCTTC. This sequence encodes CASSLAWGEQFF.

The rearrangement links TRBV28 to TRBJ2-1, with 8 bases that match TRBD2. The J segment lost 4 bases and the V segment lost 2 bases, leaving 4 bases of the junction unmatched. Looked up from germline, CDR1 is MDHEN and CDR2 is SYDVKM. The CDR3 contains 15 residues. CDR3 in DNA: TGTGCCAGCAGTTTACCAGCGGGGGATTACAATGAGCAGTTCTTC. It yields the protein CASSLPAGDYNEQFF.

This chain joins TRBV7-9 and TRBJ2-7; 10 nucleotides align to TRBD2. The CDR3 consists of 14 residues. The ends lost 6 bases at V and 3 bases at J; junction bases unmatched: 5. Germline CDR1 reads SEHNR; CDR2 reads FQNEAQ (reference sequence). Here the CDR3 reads CASSNSGRSYEQYF. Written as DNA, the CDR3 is TGTGCCAGCAGTAATAGCGGGAGGAGCTACGAGCAGTACTTC.

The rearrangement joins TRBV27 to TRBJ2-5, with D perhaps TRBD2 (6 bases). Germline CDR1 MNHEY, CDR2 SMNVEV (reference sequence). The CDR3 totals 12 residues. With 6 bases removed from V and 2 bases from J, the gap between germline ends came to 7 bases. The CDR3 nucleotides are TGTGCCAGCAGAGGACTACAAGAGACCCAGTACTTC. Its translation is CASRGLQETQYF.

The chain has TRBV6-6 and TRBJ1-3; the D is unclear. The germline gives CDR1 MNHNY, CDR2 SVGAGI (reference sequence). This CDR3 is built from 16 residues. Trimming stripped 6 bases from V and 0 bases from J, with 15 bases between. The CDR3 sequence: CASSGGRASSGNTIYF. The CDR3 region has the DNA TGTGCCAGCAGCGGCGGGAGGGCAAGCTCTGGAAACACCATATATTTT.

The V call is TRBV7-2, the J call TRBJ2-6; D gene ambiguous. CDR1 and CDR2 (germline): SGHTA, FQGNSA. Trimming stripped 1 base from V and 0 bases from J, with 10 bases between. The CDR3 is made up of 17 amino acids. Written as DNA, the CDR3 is TGTGCCAGCAGCTTAGGGGCTCAAGGCTCTGGGGCCAACGTCCTGACTTTC. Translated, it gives CASSLGAQGSGANVLTF.

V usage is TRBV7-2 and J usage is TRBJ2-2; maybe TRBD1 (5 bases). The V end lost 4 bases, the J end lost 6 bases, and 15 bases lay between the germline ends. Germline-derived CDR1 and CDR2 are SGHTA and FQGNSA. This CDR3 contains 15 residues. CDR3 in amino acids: CASSSLQGSSGELFF. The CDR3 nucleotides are TGTGCCAGCAGCTCCTTGCAGGGTAGTTCCGGGGAGCTGTTTTTT.

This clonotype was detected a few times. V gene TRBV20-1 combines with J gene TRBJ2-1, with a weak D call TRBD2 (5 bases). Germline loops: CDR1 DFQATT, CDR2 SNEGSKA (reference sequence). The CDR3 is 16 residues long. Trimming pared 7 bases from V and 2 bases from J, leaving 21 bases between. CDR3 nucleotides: TGCAGTGTTATGCCCGATGGAGGTCATACCTACAATGAGCAGTTCTTC. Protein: CSVMPDGGHTYNEQFF.

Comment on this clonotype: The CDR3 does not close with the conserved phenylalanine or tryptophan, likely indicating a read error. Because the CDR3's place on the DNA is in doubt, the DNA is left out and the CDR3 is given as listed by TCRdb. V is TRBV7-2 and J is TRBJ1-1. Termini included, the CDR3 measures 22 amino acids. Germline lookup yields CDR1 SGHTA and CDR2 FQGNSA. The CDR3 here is CASSLAPGLAGGASTDTQYFGQ.